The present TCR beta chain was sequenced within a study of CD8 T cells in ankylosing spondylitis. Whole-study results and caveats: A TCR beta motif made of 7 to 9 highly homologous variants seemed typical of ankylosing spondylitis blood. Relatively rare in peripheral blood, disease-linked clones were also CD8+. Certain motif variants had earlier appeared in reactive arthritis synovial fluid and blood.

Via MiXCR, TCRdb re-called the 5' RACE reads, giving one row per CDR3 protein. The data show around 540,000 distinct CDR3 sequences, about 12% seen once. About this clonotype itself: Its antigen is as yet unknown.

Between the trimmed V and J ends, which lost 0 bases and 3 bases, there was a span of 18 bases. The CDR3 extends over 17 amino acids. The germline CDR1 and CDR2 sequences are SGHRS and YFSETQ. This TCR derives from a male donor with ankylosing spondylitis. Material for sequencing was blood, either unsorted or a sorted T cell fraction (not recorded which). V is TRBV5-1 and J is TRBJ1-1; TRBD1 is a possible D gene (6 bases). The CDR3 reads CASSLAFSRGLDTEAFF. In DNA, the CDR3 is TGCGCCAGCAGCTTGGCCTTCTCCAGGGGCCTGGACACTGAAGCTTTCTTT.